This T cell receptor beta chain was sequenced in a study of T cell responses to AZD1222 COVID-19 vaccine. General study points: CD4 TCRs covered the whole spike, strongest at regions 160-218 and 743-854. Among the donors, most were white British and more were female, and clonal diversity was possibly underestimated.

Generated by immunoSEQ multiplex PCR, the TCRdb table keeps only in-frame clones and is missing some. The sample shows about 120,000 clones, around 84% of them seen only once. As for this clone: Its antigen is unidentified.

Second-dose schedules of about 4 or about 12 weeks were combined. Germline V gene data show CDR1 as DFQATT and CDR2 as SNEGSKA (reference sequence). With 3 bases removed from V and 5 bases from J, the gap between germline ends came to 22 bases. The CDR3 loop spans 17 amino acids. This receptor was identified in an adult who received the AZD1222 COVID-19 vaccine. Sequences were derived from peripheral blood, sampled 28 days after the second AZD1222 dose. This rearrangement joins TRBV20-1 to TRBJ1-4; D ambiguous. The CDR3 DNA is TGCAGTGCTAGTTTCTTTTCGGGTGTGGGATTAAATGAAAAACTGTTTTTT. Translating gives CSASFFSGVGLNEKLFF.